These 20 T cell receptor beta chains came from one sample sequenced in a study of T cell repertoires in cytomegalovirus infection. TCRdb called the reads again in MiXCR, with one record for every CDR3 protein. This sample has over 150,000 distinct CDR3 sequences, with roughly a sixth found just once. The sequenced material came from CD8+ T cells from PBMCs. The receptors were gathered from a human donor in good health (CMV status not recorded). Some clones in this sample may be carry-over from other donors' samples.

There are a few counts of this clonotype. The chain is built from TRBV7-8 and TRBJ1-1, with 8 bases aligning to TRBD1. This CDR3 is 15 amino acids long. After removal of 3 bases from V and 4 bases from J, the junction contained 7 bases not matched to a gene. Germline V CDR1 and CDR2: SGHVS, FQNEAQ. CDR3 residues: CASSFWTGPRTEAFF. The DNA for the CDR3 is TGTGCCAGCAGCTTTTGGACAGGGCCCCGCACTGAAGCTTTCTTT.

The chain employs TRBV6-2 or TRBV6-3 and TRBJ2-3, with TRBD1 identical over 7 bases. Per the germline V gene, CDR1 is MNHEY and CDR2 is SVGEGT. The CDR3 extends over 16 amino acids. The ends lost 2 bases at V and 6 bases at J; junction bases unmatched: 11. This CDR3 is CASSYDGQAVRDTQYF. The CDR3 nucleotides read TGTGCCAGCAGTTACGACGGACAGGCTGTGAGGGATACGCAGTATTTT.

This clonotype came up once. The V call is TRBV6-2 or TRBV6-3, the J call TRBJ1-2; no definite D call. From germline, CDR1 is MNHEY and CDR2 SVGEGT. The CDR3 covers 16 residues. V gave up 0 bases and J gave up 5 bases, with 16 bases separating them. The DNA of the CDR3 is TGTGCCAGCAGTTACTCCCAGGACGCCCCGTGGTATGGCTACACCTTC. The encoded protein is CASSYSQDAPWYGYTF.

This clonotype showed up just a few times. This chain connects TRBV4-3 to TRBJ2-1, with a tentative D call TRBD1 (6 bases). V lost 0 bases and J lost 4, with 16 bases in between. This CDR3 has 17 residues. From germline, CDR1 is LGHNA and CDR2 YSLEER. The CDR3 spells CASSQEGRDTLYNEQFF. CDR3 DNA: TGCGCCAGCAGCCAAGAGGGACGGGACACCCTATACAATGAGCAGTTCTTC.

V usage is TRBV5-6 and J usage is TRBJ2-7; TRBD1 might be the D (6 bases). V lost 4 bases and J 2 bases, leaving 13 bases between the germline ends. Per germline, CDR1 SGHDT and CDR2 YYEEEE. The CDR3 totals 14 residues. Here the CDR3 reads CASSHGPGAYEQYF. Here the CDR3 DNA reads TGTGCCAGCAGCCATGGGCCAGGGGCCTACGAGCAGTACTTC. Together with reference TRBV5-6 and TRBJ2-7, the CDR3 gives the full variable domain: DAGVTQSPTHLIKTRGQQVTLRCSPKSGHDTVSWYQQALGQGPQFIFQYYEEEERQRGNFPDRFSGHQFPNYSSELNVNALLLGDSALYLCASSHGPGAYEQYFGPGTRLTVT.

The CDR3 loop is CASNLDAVFNLNTEAFF. CDR3 nucleotides: TGTGCCAGCAACCTGGACGCAGTTTTTAACTTGAACACTGAAGCTTTCTTT. The genes are TRBV27 and TRBJ1-1; D is uncertain. Trimming stripped 7 bases from V and 0 bases from J, with 21 bases between. The CDR3 runs to 17 residues. Germline CDR1 is MNHEY and CDR2 is SMNVEV (reference sequence).

This clonotype was counted between two and nine times. The rearrangement links TRBV7-2 to TRBJ1-4; possibly TRBD1 for D (5 bases). The germline V gene encodes CDR1 SGHTA and CDR2 FQGNSA. This CDR3 contains 18 residues. With 6 bases removed from V and 0 bases from J, the gap between germline ends came to 20 bases. CDR3 sequence reads: CASSQGLSYNPTNEKLFF. CDR3 coding DNA: TGTGCCAGCAGTCAGGGACTGAGCTACAACCCAACTAATGAAAAACTGTTTTTT. Full variable domain (missing parts from reference TRBV7-2 and TRBJ1-4): GAGVSQSPSNKVTEKGKDVELRCDPISGHTALYWYRQSLGQGLEFLIYFQGNSAPDKSGLPSDRFSAERTGGSVSTLTIQRTQQEDSAVYLCASSQGLSYNPTNEKLFFGSGTQLSVL.

V usage is TRBV7-9 and J usage is TRBJ1-4; unclear D gene. CDR1 is SEHNR, CDR2 FQNEAQ, per germline (reference sequence). Trimming removed 10 bases at V and 7 bases at J, with 22 bases between. There are 15 residues in the CDR3. CDR3 nucleotide sequence: TGTGCCATCCGAAGCTCGGGATCAGCGCGTGAAAAACTGTTTTTT. Translating it yields CAIRSSGSAREKLFF.

This clonotype was recorded many times. J is TRBJ2-3 and V is TRBV7-9, with D hard to call. The CDR3 covers 12 residues. Germline V CDR1 and CDR2: SEHNR, FQNEAQ (reference sequence). Trimming pared 3 bases from V and 2 bases from J, leaving 3 bases between. CDR3 coding DNA: TGTGCCAGCAGCTTTTTCACAGATACGCAGTATTTT. Translating gives CASSFFTDTQYF.

This clonotype was detected many times. J is TRBJ2-7 and V is TRBV12-3 or TRBV12-4; D is perhaps TRBD1 (6 bases). V was pared by 6 bases and J by 2 bases, with 14 bases between. The CDR3 contains 14 residues. The CDR3: CASSPTGNTYEQYF. The CDR3 nucleotides are TGTGCCAGCAGCCCGACAGGAAACACCTACGAGCAGTACTTC.

The chain recombines TRBV28 with TRBJ1-5; a weak D match, TRBD1 (6 bases). V gave up 7 bases and J gave up 3 bases, with 13 bases separating them. CDR3 size: 14 residues. CDR1 and CDR2 from the germline V gene are MDHEN and SYDVKM. CDR3 region: CASKPTGSNQPQHF. The CDR3 DNA is TGTGCCAGCAAACCCACAGGGTCCAATCAGCCCCAGCATTTT. Filled out from reference TRBV28 and TRBJ1-5, the complete variable domain reads DVKVTQSSRYLVKRTGEKVFLECVQDMDHENMFWYRQDPGLGLRLIYFSYDVKMKEKGDIPEGYSVSREKKERFSLILESASTNQTSMYLCASKPTGSNQPQHFGDGTRLSIL.

V gene TRBV2 combines with J gene TRBJ1-2, with TRBD1 matching 9 bases. The CDR3 contains 14 residues. The junction had 10 bases not matched to a gene; V was cut back by 7 bases and J by 7 bases. The germline V gene has CDR1 SNHLY and CDR2 FYNNEI. CDR3 loop: CASIPGQGAVGYTF. The CDR3 DNA follows: TGTGCCAGCATCCCGGGACAGGGCGCGGTTGGCTACACCTTC.

The rearrangement joins TRBV6-2 or TRBV6-3 to TRBJ2-1; D uncertain. The CDR3 is made up of 12 amino acids. Trimming pared 6 bases from V and 7 bases from J, leaving 10 bases between. Germline lookup yields CDR1 MNHEY and CDR2 SVGEGT. The CDR3 sequence is CASSPFRNEQFF. The CDR3 DNA reads TGTGCCAGCAGCCCCTTCCGGAATGAGCAGTTCTTC.

This clonotype has a handful of counts. The CDR3 sequence is CSARDATSGAIQETQYF. The CDR3 DNA follows: TGCAGTGCTAGAGACGCGACTAGCGGGGCGATCCAAGAGACCCAGTACTTC. The chain joins TRBV20-1 to TRBJ2-5; 11 bases fit TRBD2. The J segment lost 1 base and the V segment lost 0 bases, leaving 7 bases of the junction unmatched. CDR3 size: 17 residues. Per germline, CDR1 DFQATT and CDR2 SNEGSKA (reference sequence).

This sequence joins TRBV20-1 and TRBJ2-7; 8 bases align to TRBD2. Per the germline V gene, CDR1 is DFQATT and CDR2 is SNEGSKA (reference sequence). The CDR3 is made up of 15 amino acids. V gave up 0 bases and J gave up 6 bases; unmatched junction bases: 10. The DNA of the CDR3 is TGCAGTGCTAGAGATTTTGGCGGGGGGCTCTCCGAGCAGTACTTC. Translation gives CSARDFGGGLSEQYF.

The chain couples TRBV20-1 to TRBJ2-7, with D unclear. The germline gives CDR1 DFQATT, CDR2 SNEGSKA (reference sequence). This CDR3 region has 12 residues. V lost 0 bases, J lost 3 bases, and 6 bases lay in between. The CDR3 nucleotides are TGCAGTGCTAGAGAGGCCAGCTACGAGCAGTACTTC. Amino acid sequence: CSAREASYEQYF.

This clonotype has a handful of counts. V and J are TRBV14 and TRBJ2-5, with D possibly being TRBD1 (5 bases). Germline V gene data show CDR1 as SGHDN and CDR2 as FVKESK. The V and J ends lost 2 bases and 2 bases respectively, with 9 bases between them. The CDR3 is 14 residues long. This CDR3 reads CASSQNSGQETQYF. The CDR3 region has the DNA TGTGCCAGCAGCCAAAATTCAGGGCAAGAGACCCAGTACTTC.

A few counts support this clonotype. The V call is TRBV6-5, the J call TRBJ2-7; D might be TRBD1 (6 bases). The CDR3 loop spans 16 amino acids. The germline V gene encodes CDR1 MNHEY and CDR2 SVGAGI. V was cut by 2 bases and J by 0 bases, with 14 bases left in between. The CDR3 region has the DNA TGTGCCAGCAGTTACCAGAAGACAGGAAGCTCCTACGAGCAGTACTTC. It encodes CASSYQKTGSSYEQYF.

The rearrangement uses TRBV7-6 and TRBJ1-1, with 9 positions matching TRBD1. Germline V gene lookup returns CDR1 SGHVS and CDR2 FNYEAQ. The CDR3 is made up of 13 amino acids. J was trimmed by 3 bases and V by 8 bases; bases with no gene match: 4. This CDR3 reads CASFGDRDTEAFF. The CDR3 bases are TGTGCCAGCTTTGGGGACAGGGACACTGAAGCTTTCTTT.

The chain joins TRBV7-9 to TRBJ1-5, with unresolved D. The CDR3 has 15 residues. The ends were cut back, 1 base at V and 2 bases at J, with 9 bases in the middle. Germline values: CDR1 SEHNR, CDR2 FQNEAQ (reference sequence). CDR3 bases: TGTGCCAGCAGCTTAGGGTGGGCGGGCAATCAGCCCCAGCATTTT. This codes for CASSLGWAGNQPQHF.